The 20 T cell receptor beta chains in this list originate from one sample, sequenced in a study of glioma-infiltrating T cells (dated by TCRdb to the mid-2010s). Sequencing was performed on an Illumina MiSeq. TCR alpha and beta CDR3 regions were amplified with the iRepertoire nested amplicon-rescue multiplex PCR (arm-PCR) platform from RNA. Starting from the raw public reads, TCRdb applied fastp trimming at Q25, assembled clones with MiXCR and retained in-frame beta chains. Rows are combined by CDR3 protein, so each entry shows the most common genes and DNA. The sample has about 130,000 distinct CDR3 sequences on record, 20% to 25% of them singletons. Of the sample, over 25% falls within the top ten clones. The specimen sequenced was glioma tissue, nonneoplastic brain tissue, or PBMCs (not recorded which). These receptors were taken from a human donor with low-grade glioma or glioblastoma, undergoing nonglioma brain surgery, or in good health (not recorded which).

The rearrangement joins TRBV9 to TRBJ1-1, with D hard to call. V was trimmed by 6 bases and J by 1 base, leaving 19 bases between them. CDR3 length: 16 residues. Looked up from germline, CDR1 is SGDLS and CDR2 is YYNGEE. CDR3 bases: TGTGCCAGCACTGGAGGGCCGGTCTTCGGGAACACTGAAGCTTTCTTT. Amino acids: CASTGGPVFGNTEAFF. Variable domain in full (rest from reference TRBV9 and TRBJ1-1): DSGVTQTPKHLITATGQRVTLRCSPRSGDLSVYWYQQSLDQGLQFLIQYYNGEERAKGNILERFSAQQFPDLHSELNLSSLELGDSALYFCASTGGPVFGNTEAFFGQGTRLTVV.

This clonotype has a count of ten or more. CDR3 DNA sequence: TGTGCCAACTACAGGGTAGACACTGAAGCTTTCTTT. Translating it yields CANYRVDTEAFF. This chain connects TRBV6-1 to TRBJ1-1; possibly TRBD1 for D (6 bases). The CDR3 spans 12 residues. The germline gives CDR1 MNHNS, CDR2 SASEGT. V lost 10 bases and J lost 3, with 12 bases in between.

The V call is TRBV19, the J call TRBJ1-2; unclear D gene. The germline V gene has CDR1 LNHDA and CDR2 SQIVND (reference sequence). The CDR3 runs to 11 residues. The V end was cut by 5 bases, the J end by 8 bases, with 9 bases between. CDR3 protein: CASSPSEGYTF. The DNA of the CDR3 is TGTGCCAGTAGTCCATCGGAGGGCTACACCTTC. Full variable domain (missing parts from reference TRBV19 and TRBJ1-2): DGGITQSPKYLFRKEGQNVTLSCEQNLNHDAMYWYRQDPGQGLRLIYYSQIVNDFQKGDIAEGYSVSREKKESFPLTVTSAQKNPTAFYLCASSPSEGYTFGSGTRLTVV.

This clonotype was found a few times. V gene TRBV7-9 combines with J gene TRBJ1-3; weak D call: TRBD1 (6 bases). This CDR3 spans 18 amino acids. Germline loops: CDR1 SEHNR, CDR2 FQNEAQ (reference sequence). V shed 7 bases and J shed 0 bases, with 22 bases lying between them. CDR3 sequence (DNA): TGTGCCAGCACCTCGTTGCGCCGGGACACCAGCTCTGGAAACACCATATATTTT. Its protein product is CASTSLRRDTSSGNTIYF.

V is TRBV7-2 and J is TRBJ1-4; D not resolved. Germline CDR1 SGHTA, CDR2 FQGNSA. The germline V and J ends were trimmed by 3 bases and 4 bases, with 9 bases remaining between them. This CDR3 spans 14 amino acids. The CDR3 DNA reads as TGTGCCAGCAGCTTCTCAGGAAATAATGAAAAACTGTTTTTT. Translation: CASSFSGNNEKLFF.

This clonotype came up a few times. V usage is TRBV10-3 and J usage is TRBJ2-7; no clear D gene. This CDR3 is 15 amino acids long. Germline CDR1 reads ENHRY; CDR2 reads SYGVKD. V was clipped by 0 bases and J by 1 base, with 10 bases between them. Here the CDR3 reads CAISESGSPSYEQYV. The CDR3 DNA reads TGTGCCATCAGTGAGTCGGGCAGCCCGTCCTACGAGCAGTACGTC.

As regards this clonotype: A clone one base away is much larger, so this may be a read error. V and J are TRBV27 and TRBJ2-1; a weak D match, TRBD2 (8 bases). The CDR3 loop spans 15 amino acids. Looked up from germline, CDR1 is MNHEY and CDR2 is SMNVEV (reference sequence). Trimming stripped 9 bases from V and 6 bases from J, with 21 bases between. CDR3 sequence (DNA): TGTGCCAGGAGTAAGGGGGCGGGGGGTATCAATGAGCAGTTCTTC. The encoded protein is CARSKGAGGINEQFF.

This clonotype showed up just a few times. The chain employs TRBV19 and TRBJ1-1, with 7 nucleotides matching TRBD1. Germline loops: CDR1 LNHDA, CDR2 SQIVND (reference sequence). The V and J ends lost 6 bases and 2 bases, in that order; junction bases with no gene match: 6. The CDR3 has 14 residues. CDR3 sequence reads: CASSGQATNTEAFF. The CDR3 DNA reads TGTGCCAGTAGCGGACAGGCGACCAACACTGAAGCTTTCTTT.

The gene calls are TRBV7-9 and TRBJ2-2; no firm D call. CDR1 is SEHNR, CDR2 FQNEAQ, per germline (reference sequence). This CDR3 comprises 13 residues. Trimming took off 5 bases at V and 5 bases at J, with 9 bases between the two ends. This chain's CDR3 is CASSASATGELFF. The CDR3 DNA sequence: TGTGCCAGCAGCGCAAGTGCGACCGGGGAGCTGTTTTTT.

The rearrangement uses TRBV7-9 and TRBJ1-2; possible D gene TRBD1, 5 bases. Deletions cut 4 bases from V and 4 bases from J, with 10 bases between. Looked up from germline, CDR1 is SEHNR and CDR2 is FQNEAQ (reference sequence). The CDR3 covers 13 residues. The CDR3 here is CASSSQGPYGYTF. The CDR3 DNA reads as TGTGCCAGCAGCTCCCAGGGACCCTATGGCTACACCTTC.

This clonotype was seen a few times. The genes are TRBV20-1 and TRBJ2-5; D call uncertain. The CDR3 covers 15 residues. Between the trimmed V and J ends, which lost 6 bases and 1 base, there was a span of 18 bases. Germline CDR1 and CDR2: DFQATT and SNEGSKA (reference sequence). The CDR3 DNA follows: TGCAGTGCGATCGCCGCCTCGAAGAGCCAAGAGACCCAGTACTTC. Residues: CSAIAASKSQETQYF.

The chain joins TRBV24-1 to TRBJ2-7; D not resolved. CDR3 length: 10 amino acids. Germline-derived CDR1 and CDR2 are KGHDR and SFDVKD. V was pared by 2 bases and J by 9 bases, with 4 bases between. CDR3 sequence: CATSDSRQYV. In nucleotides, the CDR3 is TGTGCCACCAGTGATTCGCGGCAGTACGTC.

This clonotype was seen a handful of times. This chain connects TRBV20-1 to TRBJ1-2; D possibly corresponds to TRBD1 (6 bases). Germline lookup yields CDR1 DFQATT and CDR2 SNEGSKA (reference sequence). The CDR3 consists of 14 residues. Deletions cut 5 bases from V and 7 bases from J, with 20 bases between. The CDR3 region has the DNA TGCAGTGCTCTGTTAGGGACATCCCGAGGTGGCTACACCTTC. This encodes CSALLGTSRGGYTF.

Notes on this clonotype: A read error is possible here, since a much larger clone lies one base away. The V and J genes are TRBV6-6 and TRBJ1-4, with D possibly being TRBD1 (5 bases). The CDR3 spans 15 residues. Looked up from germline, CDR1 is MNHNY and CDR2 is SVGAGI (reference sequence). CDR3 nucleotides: TGTGCCAGCAGTTACCTAGGGACCAAAGACGAAAAACTGTATTTT. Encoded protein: CASSYLGTKDEKLYF.

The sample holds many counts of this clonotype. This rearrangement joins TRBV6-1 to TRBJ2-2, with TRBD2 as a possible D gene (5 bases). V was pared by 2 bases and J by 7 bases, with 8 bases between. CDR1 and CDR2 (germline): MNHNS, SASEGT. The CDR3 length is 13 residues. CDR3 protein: CASSELGDGELFF. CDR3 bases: TGTGCCAGCAGTGAATTGGGAGACGGGGAGCTGTTTTTT.

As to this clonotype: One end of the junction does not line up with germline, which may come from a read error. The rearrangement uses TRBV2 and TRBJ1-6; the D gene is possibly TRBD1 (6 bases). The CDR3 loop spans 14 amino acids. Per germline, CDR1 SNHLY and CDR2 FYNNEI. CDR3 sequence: CAGYGQLYNSPLRF. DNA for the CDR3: TGTGCCGGCTACGGACAGCTCTATAATTCACCCCTCCGCTTT.

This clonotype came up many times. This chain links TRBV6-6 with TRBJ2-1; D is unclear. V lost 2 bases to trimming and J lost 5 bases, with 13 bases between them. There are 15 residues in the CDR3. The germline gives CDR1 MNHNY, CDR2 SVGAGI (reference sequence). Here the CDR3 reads CASSYRPQNHNEQFF. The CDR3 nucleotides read TGTGCCAGCAGTTACCGGCCCCAAAACCACAATGAGCAGTTCTTC.

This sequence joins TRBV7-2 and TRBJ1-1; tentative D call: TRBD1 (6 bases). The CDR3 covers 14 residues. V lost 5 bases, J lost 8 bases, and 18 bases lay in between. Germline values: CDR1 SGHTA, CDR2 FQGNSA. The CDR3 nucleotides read TGTGCCAGCAGCCAAGATATGAGGGGGGCCGAAGCTTTCTTT. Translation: CASSQDMRGAEAFF.

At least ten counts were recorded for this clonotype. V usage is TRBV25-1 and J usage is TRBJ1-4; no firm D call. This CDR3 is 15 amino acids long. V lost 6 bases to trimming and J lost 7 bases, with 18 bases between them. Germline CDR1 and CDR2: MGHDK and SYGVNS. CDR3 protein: CASSPGETAGEKLFF. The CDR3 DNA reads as TGTGCCAGCAGCCCCGGCGAAACAGCTGGTGAAAAACTGTTTTTT.

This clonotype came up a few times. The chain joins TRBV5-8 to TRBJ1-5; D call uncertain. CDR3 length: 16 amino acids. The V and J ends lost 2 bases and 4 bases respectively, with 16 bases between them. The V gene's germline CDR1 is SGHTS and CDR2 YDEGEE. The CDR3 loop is CASSFPFRQVNQPQHF. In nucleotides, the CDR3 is TGTGCCAGCAGCTTCCCTTTTAGGCAGGTGAATCAGCCCCAGCATTTT.